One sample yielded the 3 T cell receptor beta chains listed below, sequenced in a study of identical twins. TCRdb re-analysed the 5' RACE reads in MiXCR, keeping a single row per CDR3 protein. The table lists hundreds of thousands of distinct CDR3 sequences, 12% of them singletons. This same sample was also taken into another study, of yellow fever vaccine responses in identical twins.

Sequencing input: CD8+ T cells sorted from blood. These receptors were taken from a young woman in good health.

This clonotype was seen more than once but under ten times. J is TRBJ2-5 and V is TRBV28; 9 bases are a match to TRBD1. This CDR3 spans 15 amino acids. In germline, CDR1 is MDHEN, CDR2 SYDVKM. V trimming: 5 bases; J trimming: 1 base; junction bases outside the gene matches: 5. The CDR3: CASSPGQGPQETQYF. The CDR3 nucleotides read TGTGCCAGCAGTCCCGGACAGGGGCCCCAAGAGACCCAGTACTTC.

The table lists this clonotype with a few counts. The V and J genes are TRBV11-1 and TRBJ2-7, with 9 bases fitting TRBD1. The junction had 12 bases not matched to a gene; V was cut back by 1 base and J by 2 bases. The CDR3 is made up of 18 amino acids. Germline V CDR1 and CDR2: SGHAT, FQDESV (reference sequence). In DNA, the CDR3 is TGTGCCAGCAGCTTAGGCGCTGGGGGACAGGGAATCCCCTACGAGCAGTACTTC. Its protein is CASSLGAGGQGIPYEQYF.

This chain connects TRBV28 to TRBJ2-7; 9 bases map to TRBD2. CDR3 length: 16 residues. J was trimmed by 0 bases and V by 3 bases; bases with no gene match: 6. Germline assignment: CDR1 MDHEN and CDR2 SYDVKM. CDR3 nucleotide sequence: TGTGCCAGCAGTTTTAGATTTAGCGGGAGCTCCTACGAGCAGTACTTC. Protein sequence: CASSFRFSGSSYEQYF.